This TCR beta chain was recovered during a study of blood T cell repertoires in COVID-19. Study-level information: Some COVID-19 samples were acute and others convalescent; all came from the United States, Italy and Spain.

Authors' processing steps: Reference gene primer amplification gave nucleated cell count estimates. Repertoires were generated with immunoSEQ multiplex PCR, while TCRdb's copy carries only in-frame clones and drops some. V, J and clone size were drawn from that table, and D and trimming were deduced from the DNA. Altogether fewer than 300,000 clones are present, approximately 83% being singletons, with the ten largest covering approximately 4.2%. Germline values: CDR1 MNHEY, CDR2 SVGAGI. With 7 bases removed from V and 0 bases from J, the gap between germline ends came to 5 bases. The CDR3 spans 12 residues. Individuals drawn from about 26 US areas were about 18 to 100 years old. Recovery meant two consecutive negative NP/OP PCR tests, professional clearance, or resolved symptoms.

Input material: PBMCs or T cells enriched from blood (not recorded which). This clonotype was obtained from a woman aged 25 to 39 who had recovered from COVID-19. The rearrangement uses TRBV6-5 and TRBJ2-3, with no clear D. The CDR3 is CASTGSTDTQYF. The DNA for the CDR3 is TGTGCCAGCACCGGGAGCACAGATACGCAGTATTTT.